This record covers a single TCR beta chain. The target antigen is unknown. This entry comes from a study of cytomegalovirus exposure and HLA in healthy donors. The CDR3 is made up of 15 amino acids. Trimming cost V 5 bases and J 2 bases, with 16 bases left between them. From germline, CDR1 is LNHDA and CDR2 SQIVND (reference sequence). Regarding the study as a whole: Later on, a genetic analysis was performed. It linked a missense variant in DCLRE1C with V- and J-gene trimming of TCR beta.

The study ran its PCR with 60 Vbeta and 13 Jbeta primers. The protocol was immunoSEQ multiplex PCR, while the TCRdb copy is restricted to in-frame clones and leaves out a portion. The sample holds about 78,000 clones, roughly 60% seen once. Input material: PBMCs. The chain carries TRBV19 and TRBJ2-7, with a possible D match to TRBD1 (6 bases). The sequence came from a young man in good health and CMV-seropositive. The CDR3 DNA reads as TGTGCCAGTAGTGAACAGGGTTATGGCGCCTACGAGCAGTACTTC. Translated: CASSEQGYGAYEQYF.